Each of the 30 T cell receptor beta chains below was sequenced from the same sample in a study of blood T cell repertoires in COVID-19. The data were produced by immunoSEQ multiplex PCR, yet TCRdb's version contains in-frame clones alone and is incomplete. The table lists a few hundred thousand clones, around 87% of them singletons, with 6.2% in the top ten. Sequencing was done on a sample of peripheral blood. These receptors were obtained from a man in his sixties who had recovered from COVID-19.

This rearrangement joins TRBV19 to TRBJ1-2; 8 nucleotides match TRBD1. The CDR3 sequence is 16 residues long. V lost 5 bases to trimming and J lost 4 bases; unmatched junction nucleotides: 12. Germline V gene lookup returns CDR1 LNHDA and CDR2 SQIVND (reference sequence). CDR3 nucleotides: TGTGCCAGTAGTGCACAGGGGGGGAATCCTACCTATGGCTACACCTTC. This translates into CASSAQGGNPTYGYTF.

The V call is TRBV9, the J call TRBJ2-1; 8 bases agree with TRBD2. CDR3 length: 17 residues. Looked up from germline, CDR1 is SGDLS and CDR2 is YYNGEE. V gave up 6 bases and J gave up 4 bases; unmatched junction bases: 15. The CDR3 loop is CASTKTSAPTLYNEQFF. CDR3 nucleotides: TGTGCCAGCACCAAGACTAGCGCGCCGACCCTGTACAATGAGCAGTTCTTC.

V usage is TRBV3-1 (or the pseudogene TRBV3-2) and J usage is TRBJ2-1; D is perhaps TRBD2 (6 bases). The CDR3 is 17 residues long. The V gene's germline CDR1 is LGHDT and CDR2 YNNKEL (reference sequence). V shed 2 bases and J shed 4 bases, with 18 bases lying between them. In DNA form, the CDR3 reads TGTGCCAGCAGCCAAAATAGAGCAGCGGGCCTATACAATGAGCAGTTCTTC. This translates into CASSQNRAAGLYNEQFF.

In its sample, this clone was seen once. In DNA, the CDR3 is TGTGCCAGCAGCCCGGGACAGGGACTCAATCAGCCCCAGCATTTT. This sequence encodes CASSPGQGLNQPQHF. The chain carries TRBV7-6 and TRBJ1-5; 9 bases fit TRBD1. Germline-derived CDR1 and CDR2 are SGHVS and FNYEAQ. With V trimmed by 5 bases and J by 3 bases, 5 bases remained unmatched. The CDR3 sequence is 15 residues long.

This clone was picked up a small number of times. The chain carries TRBV29-1 and TRBJ1-1; 7 bases line up with TRBD1. The junction had 4 bases not matched to a gene; V was cut back by 8 bases and J by 1 base. CDR1 and CDR2 (germline): SQVTM, ANQGSEA. The CDR3 consists of 12 residues. This chain's CDR3 is CSFRGTNTEAFF. The CDR3 nucleotides read TGCAGCTTCAGGGGGACGAACACTGAAGCTTTCTTT.

This chain joins TRBV19 and TRBJ1-2; D is perhaps TRBD1 (6 bases). From germline, CDR1 is LNHDA and CDR2 SQIVND (reference sequence). V lost 0 bases and J 4 bases, leaving 12 bases between the germline ends. The CDR3 contains 15 residues. The CDR3 spells CASSIDLGQLYGYTF. The CDR3 DNA reads TGTGCCAGTAGTATAGATCTAGGACAGCTCTATGGCTACACCTTC. Full variable domain (remainder filled in from reference TRBV19 and TRBJ1-2): DGGITQSPKYLFRKEGQNVTLSCEQNLNHDAMYWYRQDPGQGLRLIYYSQIVNDFQKGDIAEGYSVSREKKESFPLTVTSAQKNPTAFYLCASSIDLGQLYGYTFGSGTRLTVV.

The V gene is TRBV30, the J gene TRBJ2-5, with no clear D. This CDR3 comprises 14 residues. Germline values: CDR1 GTSNPN, CDR2 SVGIG (reference sequence). Trimming shortened V by 0 bases and J by 2 bases, and 10 bases separated the two germline ends. CDR3 DNA: TGTGCCTGGAGTGTATTACACCTTCAAGAGACCCAGTACTTC. Amino acid sequence: CAWSVLHLQETQYF.

The chain carries TRBV2 and TRBJ1-6; TRBD1 matches 8 bases. The CDR3 is made up of 16 amino acids. J gave up 7 bases and V 6 bases, and 11 bases lay outside the gene matches. CDR1 is SNHLY and CDR2 is FYNNEI in the germline V gene. DNA of the CDR3: TGTGCCAGCAGACCCCCCCTTGGGACAGGCAATTCACCCCTCCACTTT. Protein sequence: CASRPPLGTGNSPLHF.

The chain employs TRBV24-1 and TRBJ2-3, with D tentatively TRBD1 (6 bases). Trimming removed 9 bases from V and 3 bases from J, with 15 bases in between. The germline CDR1 and CDR2 sequences are KGHDR and SFDVKD. This CDR3 comprises 14 residues. The CDR3: CATQQGLSTDTQYF. The CDR3 coding sequence is TGTGCCACCCAGCAGGGGTTGTCGACAGATACGCAGTATTTT.

This clone has only one observation. The rearrangement joins TRBV6-1 to TRBJ2-5; the match to TRBD2 covers 11 bases. Germline loops: CDR1 MNHNS, CDR2 SASEGT. The V segment lost 1 base and the J segment 4 bases; nucleotides outside the gene matches: 11. There are 18 residues in the CDR3. The CDR3 bases are TGTGCCAGCAGTGAAGTTTGGGTGCGGCTAGCGGGGGGAGAGACCCAGTACTTC. As protein: CASSEVWVRLAGGETQYF.

The rearrangement links TRBV7-8 to TRBJ2-1; D is unresolved. The germline V and J ends were trimmed by 7 bases and 0 bases, with 10 bases remaining between them. This CDR3 region has 14 residues. Germline lookup yields CDR1 SGHVS and CDR2 FQNEAQ. The CDR3 sequence: CASTSRSSYNEQFF. CDR3 sequence (DNA): TGTGCCAGCACCTCTAGGAGCTCCTACAATGAGCAGTTCTTC.

J is TRBJ1-1 and V is TRBV4-3; 9 bases fit TRBD1. Per germline, CDR1 LGHNA and CDR2 YSLEER. CDR3 length equals 14 residues. After removal of 1 base from V and 3 bases from J, the junction contained 0 bases not matched to a gene. The DNA of the CDR3 is TGCGCCAGCAGCCAAGGGGACAGGGACACTGAAGCTTTCTTT. This codes for CASSQGDRDTEAFF.

The chain carries TRBV2 and TRBJ2-1, with D possibly TRBD2 on 5 matching bases. There are 12 residues in the CDR3. Germline CDR1 is SNHLY and CDR2 is FYNNEI. The V end lost 8 bases, the J end lost 8 bases, and 13 bases lay between the germline ends. The CDR3 coding sequence is TGTGCCAGCTCTAAACGGGGTTATGAGCAGTTCTTC. Protein product: CASSKRGYEQFF.

This clone was found a few times. The genes are TRBV12-3 or TRBV12-4 and TRBJ2-7, with no clear D. The CDR3 runs 13 residues. Trimming removed 1 base from V and 4 bases from J, with 8 bases in between. In DNA, the CDR3 is TGTGCCAGCAGTTTAGGACATATTTACGAGCAGTACTTC. It yields the protein CASSLGHIYEQYF.

The chain joins TRBV2 to TRBJ2-7; 8 bases are shared with TRBD2. This CDR3 is built from 15 residues. The germline CDR1 and CDR2 sequences are SNHLY and FYNNEI. Trimming took 6 bases from V and 0 from J; bases not matched to a gene: 7. The CDR3 region has the DNA TGTGCCAGCAGCAGCGGGGGCCGTAGCTCCTACGAGCAGTACTTC. This gives the protein CASSSGGRSSYEQYF.

This clone was picked up one time. The chain has TRBV10-3 and TRBJ2-4; tentatively, D is TRBD1 (6 bases). CDR3 length equals 14 residues. Trimming removed 0 bases from V and 5 bases from J, with 8 bases in between. In germline, CDR1 is ENHRY, CDR2 SYGVKD. Written as DNA, the CDR3 is TGTGCCATCAGTGAGTCGACAGGAGAAAACATTCAGTACTTC. This codes for CAISESTGENIQYF.

This clone was seen a single time. V usage is TRBV13 and J usage is TRBJ2-3; D is possibly TRBD1 (6 bases). The CDR3 loop spans 13 amino acids. V was cut by 5 bases and J by 3 bases, with 9 bases left in between. Germline V gene lookup returns CDR1 PRHDT and CDR2 FYEKMQ (reference sequence). The CDR3 DNA follows: TGTGCCAGCAGCATTGACAGGACAGATACGCAGTATTTT. Translated: CASSIDRTDTQYF.

This clone is a singleton in its sample. The chain is built from TRBV10-3 and TRBJ2-7; D perhaps matches TRBD2 (6 bases). The ends were cut back, 8 bases at V and 2 bases at J, with 10 bases in the middle. Germline CDR1 ENHRY, CDR2 SYGVKD. There are 12 residues in the CDR3. Written as DNA, the CDR3 is TGTGCCATCGGATTAGCGGCCTACGAGCAGTACTTC. Its protein product is CAIGLAAYEQYF.

J is TRBJ2-3 and V is TRBV30; a possible D gene is TRBD1 (6 bases). Germline lookup yields CDR1 GTSNPN and CDR2 SVGIG (reference sequence). The CDR3 has 12 amino acids. V lost 8 bases and J 9 bases, leaving 18 bases between the germline ends. The CDR3 reads CARDSGVETQYF. The DNA for the CDR3 is TGTGCCCGCGACTCAGGGGTGGAGACGCAGTATTTT.

This clone was seen only a few times. This sequence joins TRBV15 and TRBJ1-5; 7 bases line up with TRBD1. Trimming cost V 1 base and J 3 bases; bases outside gene matches: 3. Per germline, CDR1 LNHNV and CDR2 YYDKDF (reference sequence). This CDR3 is 15 amino acids long. The CDR3 loop is CATSRATGVNQPQHF. DNA for the CDR3: TGTGCCACCAGCAGAGCAACAGGGGTCAATCAGCCCCAGCATTTT.

The rearrangement joins TRBV30 to TRBJ1-5, with D maybe TRBD1 (6 bases). CDR1 and CDR2 (germline): GTSNPN, SVGIG (reference sequence). CDR3 size: 15 residues. The V and J ends lost 3 bases and 0 bases respectively, with 12 bases between them. CDR3 sequence (DNA): TGTGCCTGGAGCGCGGGGGACATTAGCAATCAGCCCCAGCATTTT. Its translation is CAWSAGDISNQPQHF.

In this sample, this clone turned up once. The chain uses TRBV15 and TRBJ2-3; possibly TRBD1 for D (5 bases). Trimming removed 0 bases at V and 4 bases at J, with 11 bases between. The germline CDR1 and CDR2 sequences are LNHNV and YYDKDF (reference sequence). CDR3 length: 15 residues. The CDR3 DNA reads TGTGCCACCAGCAGAGATCGTCAGGGTGCAGATACGCAGTATTTT. Translating it yields CATSRDRQGADTQYF.

This rearrangement joins TRBV2 to TRBJ2-6, with 7 bases lining up with TRBD2. There are 14 residues in the CDR3. J was trimmed by 2 bases and V by 7 bases; bases with no gene match: 2. Germline CDR1 and CDR2: SNHLY and FYNNEI. The CDR3 spells CASTGGTGANVLTF. The CDR3 coding sequence is TGTGCCAGCACGGGGGGAACTGGGGCCAACGTCCTGACTTTC.

This rearrangement joins TRBV4-2 to TRBJ2-3, with TRBD2 matching 7 bases. CDR1 is LGHNA, CDR2 YNFKEQ, per germline. V shed 4 bases, J shed 4 bases, and the junction held 8 bases outside the gene matches. The CDR3 runs 15 residues. CDR3 in DNA: TGTGCCAGCAGCCCACCCGGGACTACGGCAGATACGCAGTATTTT. This translates into CASSPPGTTADTQYF.

This clone turned up a few times. CDR3 loop: CASKGRREDTEAFF. The CDR3 DNA reads as TGTGCCAGCAAGGGCCGCAGGGAGGACACTGAAGCTTTCTTT. The rearrangement joins TRBV9 to TRBJ1-1; weak D call: TRBD1 (5 bases). V lost 6 bases, J lost 3 bases, and 15 bases lay in between. The CDR3 has 14 residues. Germline loops: CDR1 SGDLS, CDR2 YYNGEE.

The rearrangement links TRBV15 to TRBJ1-2; 10 nucleotides align to TRBD1. CDR3 size: 15 residues. Per germline, CDR1 LNHNV and CDR2 YYDKDF (reference sequence). J was trimmed by 6 bases and V by 3 bases; bases with no gene match: 7. The CDR3 protein is CATSREDRGLDGYTF. DNA of the CDR3: TGTGCCACCAGCAGGGAAGACAGGGGGCTTGATGGCTACACCTTC.

The J gene is TRBJ2-7, the V gene TRBV29-1; the match to TRBD2 covers 9 bases. J was trimmed by 7 bases and V by 7 bases; bases with no gene match: 5. The length of the CDR3 is 11 residues. The V gene's germline CDR1 is SQVTM and CDR2 ANQGSEA. The CDR3 sequence is CSALAGREQYF. CDR3 sequence (DNA): TGCAGCGCGCTAGCGGGACGAGAGCAGTACTTC.

This clone was detected only once. J is TRBJ1-2 and V is TRBV27; TRBD1 might be the D (5 bases). Per the germline V gene, CDR1 is MNHEY and CDR2 is SMNVEV (reference sequence). The CDR3 has 15 amino acids. V was trimmed by 2 bases and J by 2 bases, leaving 12 bases between them. For the CDR3, the DNA is TGTGCCAGCAGTTTACTGGGGCACCCCAACTATGGCTACACCTTC. It yields the protein CASSLLGHPNYGYTF.

This chain joins TRBV11-3 and TRBJ1-6; D remains unclear. Trimming removed 5 bases from V and 9 bases from J, with 11 bases in between. Germline values: CDR1 SGHNT, CDR2 YENEEA. This CDR3 region has 13 residues. The CDR3 DNA is TGTGCCAGCAGCCGTAAGAAGAGTTCACCCCTCCACTTT. It translates to CASSRKKSSPLHF.

This chain connects TRBV11-2 to TRBJ2-5, with a possible D match to TRBD2 (6 bases). The V gene's germline CDR1 is SGHAT and CDR2 FQNNGV. V was trimmed by 5 bases and J by 5 bases, leaving 18 bases between them. The CDR3 spans 15 residues. DNA for the CDR3: TGTGCCAGCAGCCCTACCGGGCAAAGCGGGGAGACCCAGTACTTC. Amino acids: CASSPTGQSGETQYF.